One sample yielded the 12 T cell receptor beta chains listed below, sequenced in a study of T cell responses to AZD1222 COVID-19 vaccine. Repertoires were generated with immunoSEQ multiplex PCR, while TCRdb's copy carries only in-frame clones and drops some. The data show roughly 65,000 clones, with 70% to 90% seen just once and around a quarter held by the top ten. This sample comprised peripheral blood, obtained 28 days after the second AZD1222 dose. These receptors were obtained from an adult who received the AZD1222 COVID-19 vaccine.

The chain is built from TRBV3-1 (or the pseudogene TRBV3-2) and TRBJ2-7; either TRBD1 or TRBD2 may fit D (5 bases each). With 3 bases removed from V and 2 bases from J, the gap between germline ends came to 11 bases. Germline CDR1 and CDR2: LGHDT and YNNKEL (reference sequence). The CDR3 spans 14 residues. CDR3: CASSHGALPYEQYF. For the CDR3, the DNA is TGTGCCAGCAGCCACGGGGCCCTCCCCTACGAGCAGTACTTC.

The chain combines TRBV18 with TRBJ1-3; no reliable D call. The germline V gene encodes CDR1 KGHSH and CDR2 LQKENI. Trimming pared 0 bases from V and 4 bases from J, leaving 13 bases between. The length of the CDR3 is 16 residues. As DNA, the CDR3 is TGTGCCAGCTCACCACCGTTATCCAGTACCGGAAACACCATATATTTT. Protein product: CASSPPLSSTGNTIYF. The whole variable domain, remainder taken from reference TRBV18 and TRBJ1-3, is NAGVMQNPRHLVRRRGQEARLRCSPMKGHSHVYWYRQLPEEGLKFMVYLQKENIIDESGMPKERFSAEFPKEGPSILRIQQVVRGDSAAYFCASSPPLSSTGNTIYFGEGSWLTVV.

V and J are TRBV19 and TRBJ1-4; TRBD1 matches at 8 bases. J lost 7 bases, V lost 2 bases, and 9 bases had no gene match. The germline V gene has CDR1 LNHDA and CDR2 SQIVND (reference sequence). This CDR3 comprises 16 residues. This CDR3 is CASSISSGGSSEKLFF. CDR3 coding DNA: TGTGCCAGTAGTATATCTTCAGGGGGCTCGAGTGAAAAACTGTTTTTT.

The chain joins TRBV5-1 to TRBJ2-7; unclear D gene. The CDR3 length is 14 residues. V dropped 0 bases and J dropped 0 bases, with 7 bases sitting between them. Per the germline V gene, CDR1 is SGHRS and CDR2 is YFSETQ. The CDR3 spells CASSLALSSYEQYF. The CDR3 nucleotides read TGCGCCAGCAGCTTGGCCCTCAGCTCCTACGAGCAGTACTTC.

This clone was observed once. Written as DNA, the CDR3 is TGTGCCAGCAGTTACTCGAGTTTAGTTGGAGGGAACCAAGAGACCCAGTACTTC. Amino acid sequence: CASSYSSLVGGNQETQYF. The V and J genes are TRBV6-2 or TRBV6-3 and TRBJ2-5; D is perhaps TRBD2 (6 bases). The CDR3 sequence is 18 residues long. Germline V gene data show CDR1 as MNHEY and CDR2 as SVGEGT. V lost 0 bases and J lost 0, with 17 bases in between.

The genes are TRBV12-3 or TRBV12-4 and TRBJ1-1; TRBD1 matches 9 bases. This CDR3 has 12 amino acids. The trim removed 3 bases at V and 11 bases at J, leaving 4 bases unmatched. The CDR3 sequence is CASSLGTGKAFF. CDR3 coding DNA: TGTGCCAGCAGTTTGGGGACAGGGAAGGCTTTCTTT.

The rearrangement links TRBV11-2 to TRBJ2-1; TRBD1 aligns across 7 bases. The CDR3 is made up of 15 amino acids. The germline V gene has CDR1 SGHAT and CDR2 FQNNGV. V was pared by 2 bases and J by 5 bases, with 6 bases of the junction left unmatched. In DNA, the CDR3 is TGTGCCAGCAGCTTACTACAGGGGTTCCACAATGAGCAGTTCTTC. Translated: CASSLLQGFHNEQFF.

The chain joins TRBV29-1 to TRBJ2-6, with 8 nucleotides matching TRBD1. The trim removed 5 bases at V and 3 bases at J, leaving 3 bases unmatched. This CDR3 spans 14 amino acids. CDR1 and CDR2 (germline): SQVTM, ANQGSEA. CDR3 DNA sequence: TGCAGCGTTCAAACAGGGGGTGGGGCCAACGTCCTGACTTTC. Protein sequence: CSVQTGGGANVLTF.

The chain couples TRBV6-5 to TRBJ1-5; 7 nucleotides align to TRBD1. The CDR3 is 15 amino acids. Germline V gene sequence: CDR1 MNHEY, CDR2 SVGAGI. V lost 7 bases and J lost 5; bases outside the gene matches: 11. CDR3 nucleotide sequence: TGTGCCAGCAATACCTTGCAGGGGGGTCATCAGCCCCAGCATTTT. Encoded protein: CASNTLQGGHQPQHF.

The genes are TRBV19 and TRBJ2-1; 8 nucleotides align to TRBD2. Germline values: CDR1 LNHDA, CDR2 SQIVND (reference sequence). J gave up 2 bases and V 5 bases, and 11 bases lay outside the gene matches. The CDR3 extends over 17 amino acids. The CDR3 sequence: CASSPRGSGTTYNEQFF. The CDR3 DNA reads as TGTGCCAGTAGTCCCAGGGGTAGCGGGACTACCTACAATGAGCAGTTCTTC.

The V call is TRBV10-1, the J call TRBJ2-5, with TRBD1 matching 8 bases. The V gene end was trimmed by 11 bases and the J gene end by 2 bases; junction bases not matched to a gene: 10. CDR3 size: 14 residues. Germline V gives CDR1 WNHNN, CDR2 SYGVQD (reference sequence). CDR3 sequence (DNA): TGCGCCGATCACGGAGACAGGGGACAAGAGACCCAGTACTTC. Translated, it gives CADHGDRGQETQYF.

The J gene is TRBJ2-5, the V gene TRBV11-3; TRBD1 or TRBD2 may be the D gene (5 bases each). Germline CDR1 and CDR2: SGHNT and YENEEA. This CDR3 has 12 residues. V lost 9 bases to trimming and J lost 11 bases, with 19 bases between them. CDR3 sequence (DNA): TGTGCCAGTTCAGGGACGACGAGGGATCAGTACTTC. It codes for CASSGTTRDQYF.